Listed below are T cell receptor beta chains from one sample, sequenced in a study of shared clonotypes between healthy human individuals. Some clones are missing from TCRdb's copy, which holds only in-frame ones; the method was immunoSEQ multiplex PCR. The data hold about 680,000 clones, with about 91% observed a single time. Sample: naive CD8+ T cells sorted from blood. These receptors were obtained from a man younger than 40 in good health. Each CDR3 is given with its conserved first and last residue. A D gene is named only where the DNA matches it firmly. A row's size may be missing; if present it is once, few, many or a size class.

d_call	j_call	v_call	clone_size	cdr3_nt	cdr3_aa
NA	TRBJ1-1	TRBV29-1	NA	TGCAGCGTTGAAGATCTTTACAGGGTAAAGGAAGCTTTCTTT	CSVEDLYRVKEAFF
TRBD1	TRBJ2-2	TRBV27	once	TGTGCCAGCAGTTTACCGGGACAGGGAGGGGACACCGGGGAGCTGTTTTTT	CASSLPGQGGDTGELFF
TRBD1	TRBJ1-5	TRBV28	NA	TGTGCCAGCAGTTCCCCGGGAGGGACAGGGGGACGACAGCCCCAGCATTTT	CASSSPGGTGGRQPQHF
NA	TRBJ2-7	TRBV27	NA	TGTGCCAGCAGAGACGAGGGTGGGAGCGAGCAGTACTTC	CASRDEGGSEQYF
NA	TRBJ2-5	TRBV6-5	NA	TGTGCCAGCAGTTACTCGACGGCGTACCAAGAGACCCAGTACTTC	CASSYSTAYQETQYF
TRBD1	TRBJ2-1	TRBV5-8	NA	TGTGCCAGCAGCCTCCGGTGGACAGGGGAGGATGAGCAGTTCTTC	CASSLRWTGEDEQFF
TRBD1	TRBJ1-2	TRBV19	NA	TGTGCCAGTAGTATAATGAAGGGGGCGCGGGGCTACACCTTC	CASSIMKGARGYTF
NA	TRBJ2-7	TRBV9	NA	TGTGCCAGCAGCGTAGATGGACAAATATACGACGAGCAGTACTTC	CASSVDGQIYDEQYF
TRBD2	TRBJ2-5	TRBV4-1	NA	TGCGCCAGCACCCCAGGAGCGGGAGGGGGAAAGACCCAGTACTTC	CASTPGAGGGKTQYF
TRBD2	TRBJ2-1	TRBV28	once	TGTGCCAGCACCCCAGCGGGGGAACCCGTACAAGATGAGCAGTTCTTC	CASTPAGEPVQDEQFF
TRBD1	TRBJ2-7	TRBV29-1	NA	TGCAGCGTCAAAACAGGGGAGCATTACGAGCAGTACTTC	CSVKTGEHYEQYF
NA	TRBJ2-2	TRBV9	NA	TGTGCCAGCAGCGTCCCCCGCCTAGGGGGGAATACCGGGGAGCTGTTTTTT	CASSVPRLGGNTGELFF
NA	TRBJ1-2	TRBV4-3	NA	TGCGCCAGCAGCCAAGTAGGCAGGGCAGGTGAATATGGCTACACCTTC	CASSQVGRAGEYGYTF
NA	TRBJ2-2	TRBV7-6	NA	TGTGCCAGCAGCTTAGCGGGGGGAGACACTCTCTTCGCCGGGGAGCTGTTTTTT	CASSLAGGDTLFAGELFF
NA	TRBJ2-4	TRBV4-3	NA	TGCGCCAGCAGCCAAGACTTTAGCGGCGCAGTGGGTCAGTACTTC	CASSQDFSGAVGQYF
NA	TRBJ2-7	TRBV20-1	NA	TGCAGTGCTAGAAGTTCGGGAGAGCAGTACTTC	CSARSSGEQYF
TRBD1	TRBJ1-4	TRBV4-1	NA	TGCGCCAGCAGCCAACAATCAACTACGGACAGGAATAATGAAAAACTGTTTTTT	CASSQQSTTDRNNEKLFF
NA	TRBJ2-4	TRBV5-6	NA	TGTGCCAGCAGCCCTCGAAGCACAGTAGCCAAAAACATTCAGTACTTC	CASSPRSTVAKNIQYF
TRBD2	TRBJ2-1	TRBV10-3	once	TGTGCCATCGGACCTGGGACTAGCGGGAGAGATGAGCAGTTCTTC	CAIGPGTSGRDEQFF
NA	TRBJ2-2	TRBV10-3	NA	TGTGCCATCGGTCAGGCAGGGGCCACCGGGGAGCTGTTTTTT	CAIGQAGATGELFF
TRBD2	TRBJ2-7	TRBV19	NA	TGTGCCAGTAGCCTAGACTGGGGGGGACCCTACGAGCAGTACTTC	CASSLDWGGPYEQYF
TRBD2	TRBJ2-1	TRBV7-3	NA	TGTGCCAGCAGCCACGGGGGGAGCTCCTACAATGAGCAGTTCTTC	CASSHGGSSYNEQFF
TRBD1	TRBJ2-1	TRBV7-9	NA	TGTGCCAGCAGCCCCTTACCGGGACAGGGGGCGGAGAGTGTTGAGCAGTTCTTC	CASSPLPGQGAESVEQFF
TRBD1	TRBJ1-3	TRBV5-4	NA	TGTGCCAGCAGCTTGGGGACAGGGGGCACCATATATTTT	CASSLGTGGTIYF
NA	TRBJ2-1	TRBV6-1	NA	TGTGCCAGCAGTGACTTGGGGGCTATGTACAATGAGCAGTTCTTC	CASSDLGAMYNEQFF
NA	TRBJ1-4	TRBV29-1	NA	TGCAGCGCAGTTACAGGGCTTGAAAAACTGTTTTTT	CSAVTGLEKLFF
TRBD1	TRBJ2-7	TRBV7-9	NA	TGTGCCAGCAGCACCCGGGACAGATACGAGCAGTACTTC	CASSTRDRYEQYF
NA	TRBJ1-1	TRBV9	NA	TGTGCCAGCACCCGAAACGGGGGCACTGAAGCTTTCTTT	CASTRNGGTEAFF
TRBD2	TRBJ2-7	TRBV19	NA	TGTGCCAGTAGTCCCTTTGCGGGAGCCTACGAGCAGTACTTC	CASSPFAGAYEQYF
NA	TRBJ2-3	TRBV30	NA	TGTGCCTGGACCTACGAGAACACAGATACGCAGTATTTT	CAWTYENTDTQYF
NA	TRBJ1-5	TRBV4-1	once	TGCGCCAGCAGCCAAGACGGCGACGAAAAGAATCAGCCCCAGCATTTT	CASSQDGDEKNQPQHF
TRBD1	TRBJ1-1	TRBV10-3	NA	TGTGCCATCAGCGACAGGGTAGGAGGGGGAAACACTGAAGCTTTCTTT	CAISDRVGGGNTEAFF